This T cell receptor beta chain was sequenced in a study of T cell responses to AZD1222 COVID-19 vaccine. General study results and limits: Among vaccine-associated CD4 TCRs, coverage spanned spike, with dominance at 160-218 and 743-854.

Looked up from germline, CDR1 is MNHEY and CDR2 is SVGAGI. The CDR3 extends over 12 amino acids. Trimming pared 6 bases from V and 3 bases from J, leaving 7 bases between. As concerns this clone: Its antigen is currently unknown.

The assay was immunoSEQ multiplex PCR, and TCRdb's table has in-frame clones only and misses some. The repertoire consists of 110,000 to 150,000 clones, with more than 80% occurring once and the leading ten covering 1.5% to 2%. Sequences were derived from peripheral blood, sampled on day 0 of AZD1222 vaccination. The J gene is TRBJ2-3, the V gene TRBV6-5; tentative D call: TRBD2 (6 bases). The source of this sequence is an adult in good health. The CDR3 reads CASSSGTDTQYF. The CDR3 DNA is TGTGCCAGCAGCAGCGGGACAGATACGCAGTATTTT.